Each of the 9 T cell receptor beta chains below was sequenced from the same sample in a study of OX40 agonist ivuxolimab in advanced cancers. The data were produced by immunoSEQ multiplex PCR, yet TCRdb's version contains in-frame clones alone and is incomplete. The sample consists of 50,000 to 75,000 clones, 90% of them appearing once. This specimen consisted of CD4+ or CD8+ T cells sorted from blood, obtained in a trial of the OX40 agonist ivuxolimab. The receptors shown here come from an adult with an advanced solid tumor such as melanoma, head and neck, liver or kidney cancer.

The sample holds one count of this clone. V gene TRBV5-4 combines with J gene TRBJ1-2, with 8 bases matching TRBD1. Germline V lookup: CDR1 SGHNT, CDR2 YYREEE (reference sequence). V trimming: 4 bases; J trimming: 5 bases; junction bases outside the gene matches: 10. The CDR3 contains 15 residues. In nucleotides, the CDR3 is TGTGCCAGCAGCAGAACTGACAGGGGTGGGTATGGCTACACCTTC. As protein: CASSRTDRGGYGYTF.

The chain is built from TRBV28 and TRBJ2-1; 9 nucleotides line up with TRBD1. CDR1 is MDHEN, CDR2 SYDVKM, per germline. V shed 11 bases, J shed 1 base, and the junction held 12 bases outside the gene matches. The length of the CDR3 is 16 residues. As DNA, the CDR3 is TGTGCCTCCTTAAACAGGGGGCAAGAGTCCTACAATGAGCAGTTCTTC. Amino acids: CASLNRGQESYNEQFF. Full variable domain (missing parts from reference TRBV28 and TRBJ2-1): DVKVTQSSRYLVKRTGEKVFLECVQDMDHENMFWYRQDPGLGLRLIYFSYDVKMKEKGDIPEGYSVSREKKERFSLILESASTNQTSMYLCASLNRGQESYNEQFFGPGTRLTVL.

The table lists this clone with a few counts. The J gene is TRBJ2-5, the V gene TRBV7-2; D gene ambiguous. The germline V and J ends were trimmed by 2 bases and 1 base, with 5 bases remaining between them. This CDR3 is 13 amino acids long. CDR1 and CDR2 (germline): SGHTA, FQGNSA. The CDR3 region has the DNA TGTGCCAGCAGCTTAATTGCCCAAGAGACCCAGTACTTC. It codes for CASSLIAQETQYF.

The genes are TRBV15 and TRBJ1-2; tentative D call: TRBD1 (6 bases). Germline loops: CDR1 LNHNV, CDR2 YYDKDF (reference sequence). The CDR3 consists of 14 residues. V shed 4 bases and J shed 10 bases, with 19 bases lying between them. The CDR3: CATSMLDRNTDYTF. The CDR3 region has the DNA TGTGCCACCAGCATGTTGGACAGAAATACGGACTACACCTTC.

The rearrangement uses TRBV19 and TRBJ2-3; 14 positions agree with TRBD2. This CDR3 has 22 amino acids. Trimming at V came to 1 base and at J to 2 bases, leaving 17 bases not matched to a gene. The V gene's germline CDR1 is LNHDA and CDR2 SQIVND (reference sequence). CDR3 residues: CASSIVGTAGLAGAISTDTQYF. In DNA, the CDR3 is TGTGCCAGTAGTATAGTCGGGACAGCGGGACTAGCGGGAGCTATCTCCACAGATACGCAGTATTTT.

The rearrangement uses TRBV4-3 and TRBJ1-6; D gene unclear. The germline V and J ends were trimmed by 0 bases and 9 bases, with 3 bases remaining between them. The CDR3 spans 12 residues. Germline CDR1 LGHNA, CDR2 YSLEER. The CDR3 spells CASSQESSPLHF. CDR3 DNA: TGCGCCAGCAGCCAAGAGTCTTCACCCCTCCACTTT.

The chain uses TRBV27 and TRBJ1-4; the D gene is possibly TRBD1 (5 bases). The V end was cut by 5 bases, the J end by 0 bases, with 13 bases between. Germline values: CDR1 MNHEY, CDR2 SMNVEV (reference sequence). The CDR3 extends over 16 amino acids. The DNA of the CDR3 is TGTGCCAGCAGTCCCCACAGGTTTGCAACTAATGAAAAACTGTTTTTT. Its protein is CASSPHRFATNEKLFF. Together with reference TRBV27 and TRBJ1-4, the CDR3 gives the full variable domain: EAQVTQNPRYLITVTGKKLTVTCSQNMNHEYMSWYRQDPGLGLRQIYYSMNVEVTDKGDVPEGYKVSRKEKRNFPLILESPSPNQTSLYFCASSPHRFATNEKLFFGSGTQLSVL.

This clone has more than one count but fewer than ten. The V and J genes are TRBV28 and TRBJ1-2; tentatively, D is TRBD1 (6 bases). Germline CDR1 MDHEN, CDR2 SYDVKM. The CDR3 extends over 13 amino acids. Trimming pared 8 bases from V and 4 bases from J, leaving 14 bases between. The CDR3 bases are TGTGCCAGCCGTACCGACAGGTTCTATGGCTACACCTTC. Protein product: CASRTDRFYGYTF.

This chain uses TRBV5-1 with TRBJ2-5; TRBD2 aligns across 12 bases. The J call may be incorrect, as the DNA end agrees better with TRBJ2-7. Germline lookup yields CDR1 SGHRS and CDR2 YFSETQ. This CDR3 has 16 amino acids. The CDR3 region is CASSLVRLAGVNEQYF. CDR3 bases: TGCGCCAGCAGCTTGGTGCGACTAGCGGGAGTGAACGAGCAGTACTTC.